These 22 T cell receptor beta chains originate from one sample sequenced in a study of identical twins. From the 5' RACE reads, TCRdb called clonotypes with MiXCR, one entry per CDR3 protein. The table lists around 290,000 distinct CDR3 sequences, 9.5% of them singletons. The same data also went into a second study, on yellow fever vaccine responses in identical twins.

The sample was CD8+ T cells sorted from blood. These receptors were collected from a woman under 30 in good health.

The rearrangement links TRBV28 to TRBJ2-7; no firm D call. CDR1 and CDR2 (germline): MDHEN, SYDVKM. The CDR3 length is 14 residues. Trimming shortened V by 3 bases and J by 3 bases, and 12 bases separated the two germline ends. CDR3 bases: TGTGCCAGCAGTTTGATGGGGAATCACTACGAGCAGTACTTC. The encoded protein is CASSLMGNHYEQYF.

This clonotype was recorded many times. The V and J genes are TRBV30 and TRBJ1-2; unclear D gene. The CDR3 has 11 amino acids. Trimming took 4 bases from V and 4 from J, leaving 7 bases between them. The germline gives CDR1 GTSNPN, CDR2 SVGIG (reference sequence). CDR3 protein: CAWTEGYGYTF. In DNA, the CDR3 is TGTGCCTGGACCGAGGGCTATGGCTACACCTTC.

This clonotype was counted many times. The chain uses TRBV11-2 and TRBJ2-5, with D uncertain. V was pared by 3 bases and J by 7 bases, with 9 bases between. Germline CDR1 reads SGHAT; CDR2 reads FQNNGV. This CDR3 comprises 12 residues. CDR3 in DNA: TGTGCCAGCAGCTTCTCACCCGTGACCCAGTACTTC. It encodes CASSFSPVTQYF.

The CDR3 DNA is TGCGCCAGCAGCTTTTCCGGCACAGATACGCAGTATTTT. Translated: CASSFSGTDTQYF. The chain has TRBV5-1 and TRBJ2-3, with unresolved D. Trimming removed 2 bases at V and 1 base at J, with 5 bases between. The CDR3 sequence is 13 residues long. In germline, CDR1 is SGHRS, CDR2 YFSETQ. Full variable domain (rest looked up from reference TRBV5-1 and TRBJ2-3): KAGVTQTPRYLIKTRGQQVTLSCSPISGHRSVSWYQQTPGQGLQFLFEYFSETQRNKGNFPGRFSGRQFSNSRSEMNVSTLELGDSALYLCASSFSGTDTQYFGPGTRLTVL.

In its sample, this clonotype was seen many times. The chain has TRBV9 and TRBJ2-7; D remains ambiguous. V gave up 0 bases and J gave up 2 bases, with 9 bases separating them. Germline V gene lookup returns CDR1 SGDLS and CDR2 YYNGEE. The CDR3 totals 14 residues. The CDR3 sequence: CASSVDNSPYEQYF. For the CDR3, the DNA is TGTGCCAGCAGCGTAGACAACAGCCCCTACGAGCAGTACTTC. Based on the CDR3 plus reference TRBV9 and TRBJ2-7, the full variable domain is DSGVTQTPKHLITATGQRVTLRCSPRSGDLSVYWYQQSLDQGLQFLIQYYNGEERAKGNILERFSAQQFPDLHSELNLSSLELGDSALYFCASSVDNSPYEQYFGPGTRLTVT.

This chain connects TRBV6-1 to TRBJ2-2; D ambiguous. Germline V gives CDR1 MNHNS, CDR2 SASEGT. The CDR3 sequence is 14 residues long. V lost 8 bases, J lost 4 bases, and 14 bases lay in between. The CDR3 DNA reads as TGTGCCAGCGCCTTTCGGTGGGCCACCGGGGAGCTGTTTTTT. It encodes CASAFRWATGELFF.

In its sample, this clonotype was seen a few times. CDR3 nucleotide sequence: TGCAGCGTTGAAGTTCGACAGGGTTCCGAGCAGTACTTC. Encoded protein: CSVEVRQGSEQYF. The chain combines TRBV29-1 with TRBJ2-7, with TRBD1 identical over 7 bases. CDR3 length equals 13 residues. Trimming cost V 1 base and J 6 bases; bases outside gene matches: 6. Germline V gives CDR1 SQVTM, CDR2 ANQGSEA.

This clonotype was counted a few times. V and J are TRBV27 and TRBJ2-1, with 12 positions matching TRBD2. The CDR3 runs 17 residues. Germline values: CDR1 MNHEY, CDR2 SMNVEV (reference sequence). Trimming took 3 bases from V and 5 from J; bases not matched to a gene: 8. CDR3: CASSFLLGLAGDNEQFF. DNA of the CDR3: TGTGCCAGCAGTTTTTTGTTGGGACTAGCGGGCGACAATGAGCAGTTCTTC.

The chain combines TRBV7-8 with TRBJ1-1, with no clear D. Germline CDR1 and CDR2: SGHVS and FQNEAQ. Trimming stripped 3 bases from V and 0 bases from J, with 5 bases between. The CDR3 is made up of 13 amino acids. CDR3 region: CASSFYLNTEAFF. The CDR3 nucleotides read TGTGCCAGCAGCTTTTACTTGAACACTGAAGCTTTCTTT.

This clonotype was detected ten times or more. The genes are TRBV5-4 and TRBJ2-1; the D gene could be TRBD1 or TRBD2 (5 bases each). The germline V gene has CDR1 SGHNT and CDR2 YYREEE (reference sequence). V gave up 2 bases and J gave up 4 bases, with 16 bases separating them. This CDR3 contains 16 residues. CDR3 in DNA: TGTGCCAGCAGCTTCGGTCCGGGGCTGGGTTACAATGAGCAGTTCTTC. Translation gives CASSFGPGLGYNEQFF.

This clonotype was detected many times. The chain combines TRBV7-2 with TRBJ2-1; 8 bases are shared with TRBD2. Germline CDR1 SGHTA, CDR2 FQGNSA. There are 16 residues in the CDR3. V lost 3 bases and J lost 0; bases outside the gene matches: 4. The CDR3 region has the DNA TGTGCCAGCAGCTTTGGCACTAGCGGCTCCTACAATGAGCAGTTCTTC. Translation: CASSFGTSGSYNEQFF.

V usage is TRBV27 and J usage is TRBJ2-1, with TRBD1 identical over 11 bases. The length of the CDR3 is 15 residues. Trimming at V came to 5 bases and at J to 6 bases, leaving 6 bases not matched to a gene. The V gene's germline CDR1 is MNHEY and CDR2 SMNVEV (reference sequence). Here the CDR3 reads CASSVTGTGGNEQFF. In DNA, the CDR3 is TGTGCCAGCAGTGTAACCGGGACAGGGGGCAATGAGCAGTTCTTC.

This clonotype has at least ten counts. V gene TRBV3-1 combines with J gene TRBJ2-2; tentative D call: TRBD1 (6 bases). The germline gives CDR1 LGHDT, CDR2 YNNKEL (reference sequence). The CDR3 spans 16 residues. V gave up 3 bases and J gave up 4 bases, with 15 bases separating them. In DNA form, the CDR3 reads TGTGCCAGCAGCCACAAGGACAGTTGGGGCACCGGGGAGCTGTTTTTT. Amino acids: CASSHKDSWGTGELFF.

This clonotype was seen a handful of times. The gene calls are TRBV6-5 and TRBJ2-1; D not resolved. Per germline, CDR1 MNHEY and CDR2 SVGAGI. The CDR3 loop spans 12 amino acids. V lost 0 bases to trimming and J lost 8 bases, with 5 bases between them. The CDR3 sequence is CASSYSGHEQFF. For the CDR3, the DNA is TGTGCCAGCAGTTACTCGGGCCATGAGCAGTTCTTC.

The genes are TRBV12-3 or TRBV12-4 and TRBJ2-6; either TRBD1 or TRBD2 may supply D (5 bases each). The CDR3 is 18 amino acids. V was clipped by 3 bases and J by 4 bases, with 19 bases between them. The CDR3 sequence: CASSFTPGRRAGANVLTF. In nucleotides, the CDR3 is TGTGCCAGCAGTTTTACTCCGGGACGCCGTGCGGGGGCCAACGTCCTGACTTTC.

At least ten counts were recorded for this clonotype. The J gene is TRBJ1-5, the V gene TRBV21-1; the D call of TRBD1 is as the table states it, not checked on the DNA. TRBV21-1 is assigned pseudogene status. There are 16 residues in the CDR3. Here the CDR3 DNA reads TGTGCCAGCACCCCCCAGGGACAAATCGGCAATCAGCCCCAGCATTTT. Translated: CASTPQGQIGNQPQHF.

This clonotype was seen many times. The V call is TRBV28, the J call TRBJ1-1; D remains unclear. The CDR3 length is 16 residues. Trimming took 2 bases from V and 1 from J, leaving 14 bases between them. Germline CDR1 and CDR2: MDHEN and SYDVKM. The CDR3 sequence is CASSLGYPQRNTEAFF. The CDR3 DNA follows: TGTGCCAGCAGTTTAGGGTACCCCCAACGGAACACTGAAGCTTTCTTT.

There are a few counts of this clonotype. This chain links TRBV9 with TRBJ1-2; a possible D gene is TRBD1 (6 bases). V was cut by 4 bases and J by 6 bases, with 19 bases left in between. CDR3 length equals 15 residues. Germline values: CDR1 SGDLS, CDR2 YYNGEE. The chain's CDR3 is CASSTGHLVTNGYTF. Written as DNA, the CDR3 is TGTGCCAGCAGCACGGGACACTTGGTAACTAATGGCTACACCTTC.

This clonotype was seen more than once but under ten times. A junction boundary mismatches the germline segment, possibly from a read error. The chain uses TRBV7-2 and TRBJ2-1; D ambiguous. Germline values: CDR1 SGHTA, CDR2 FQGNSA. The CDR3 covers 12 residues. The CDR3 region has the DNA TGTGCCAGCAGCCCCGCGTGGGCCGAGCAGTTCTTT. This codes for CASSPAWAEQFF.

This clonotype was seen only a few times. The chain joins TRBV10-3 to TRBJ1-1; the match to TRBD1 covers 8 bases. V shed 3 bases, J shed 1 base, and the junction held 4 bases outside the gene matches. CDR1 is ENHRY and CDR2 is SYGVKD in the germline V gene. The CDR3 covers 15 residues. The CDR3: CAISDPDRGNTEAFF. CDR3 DNA: TGTGCCATCAGTGACCCCGACAGGGGGAACACTGAAGCTTTCTTT.

This clonotype was observed many times. The chain is built from TRBV7-9 and TRBJ2-1, with D uncertain. The CDR3 sequence is 14 residues long. Trimming took 1 base from V and 2 from J, leaving 6 bases between them. CDR1 and CDR2 (germline): SEHNR, FQNEAQ (reference sequence). The CDR3: CASSLGRPYNEQFF. CDR3 DNA: TGTGCCAGCAGCTTAGGACGACCCTACAATGAGCAGTTCTTC.

This clonotype appeared many times. This chain connects TRBV7-9 to TRBJ2-1, with 10 bases identical to TRBD2. After removal of 5 bases from V and 9 bases from J, the junction contained 1 base not matched to a gene. The CDR3 runs 12 residues. Germline V CDR1 and CDR2: SEHNR, FQNEAQ (reference sequence). CDR3 in DNA: TGTGCCAGCAGCCCTAGCGGGAGTGAGCAGTTCTTC. Protein sequence: CASSPSGSEQFF.